Only one count was recorded for the clone carrying this TCR beta chain. The CDR3 runs to 16 residues. V trimming: 4 bases; J trimming: 4 bases; junction bases outside the gene matches: 7. Germline-derived CDR1 and CDR2 are MDHEN and SYDVKM. As for time point: blood 2 weeks post-SBRT. Treatment specified: 15 Gy SBRT to primary tumor, nephrectomy 4 weeks later. Serial blood draws occurred at baseline and 2 and 4 weeks post-SBRT. These data are taken from a study of radiation and T cells in renal cell carcinoma. Profiling relied on immunoSEQ multiplex PCR, and the TCRdb table lists in-frame clones only, not all of them. Among about 120,000 clones listed, roughly four fifths were seen once.

The clonotype was recovered from a woman in her sixties or seventies with renal cell carcinoma. V gene TRBV28 combines with J gene TRBJ2-2, with 9 positions matching TRBD2. The sample in question was blood, obtained from a patient whose treatment included radiotherapy and nephrectomy. CDR3 in DNA: TGTGCCAGCAGTTCTCGAGCGGGAGGAGCCACCGGGGAGCTGTTTTTT. Translation: CASSSRAGGATGELFF.